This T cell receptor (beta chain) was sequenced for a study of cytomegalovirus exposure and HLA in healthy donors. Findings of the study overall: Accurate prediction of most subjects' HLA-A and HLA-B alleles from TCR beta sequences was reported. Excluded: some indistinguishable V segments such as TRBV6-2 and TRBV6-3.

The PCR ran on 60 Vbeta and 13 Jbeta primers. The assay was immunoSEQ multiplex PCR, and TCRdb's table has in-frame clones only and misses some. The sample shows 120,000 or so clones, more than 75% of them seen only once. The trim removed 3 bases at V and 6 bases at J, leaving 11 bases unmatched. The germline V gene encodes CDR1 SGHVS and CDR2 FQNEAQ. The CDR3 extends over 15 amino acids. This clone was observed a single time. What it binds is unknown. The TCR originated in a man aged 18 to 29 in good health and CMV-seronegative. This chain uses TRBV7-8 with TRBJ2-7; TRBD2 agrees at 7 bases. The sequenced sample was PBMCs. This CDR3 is CASSFGGGNTGEQYF. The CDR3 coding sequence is TGTGCCAGCAGCTTTGGGGGGGGGAATACCGGCGAGCAGTACTTC.